Presented here are 8 T cell receptor beta chains from one specimen sequenced in a study of beta chain features in type 1 diabetes. Of the isolated RNA, all was reverse transcribed, and so the sequenced material was expressed TCRB transcripts. The repertoire was sequenced with immunoSEQ multiplex PCR; TCRdb's copy has only in-frame clones and lacks some. The data show about 230,000 clones, 9.6% seen once. The sequenced material came from naive CD4+ T cells from blood. These receptors came from a woman aged 18-29 years in good health.

This clone came up a few times. The chain employs TRBV5-1 and TRBJ2-7; TRBD2 agrees at 9 bases. This CDR3 has 16 amino acids. Trimming at V came to 0 bases and at J to 0 bases, leaving 4 bases not matched to a gene. In germline, CDR1 is SGHRS, CDR2 YFSETQ. Written as DNA, the CDR3 is TGCGCCAGCAGCTTGGCCGCTAGCGGGGCCTCCTACGAGCAGTACTTC. Protein: CASSLAASGASYEQYF. Together with reference TRBV5-1 and TRBJ2-7, the CDR3 gives the full variable domain: KAGVTQTPRYLIKTRGQQVTLSCSPISGHRSVSWYQQTPGQGLQFLFEYFSETQRNKGNFPGRFSGRQFSNSRSEMNVSTLELGDSALYLCASSLAASGASYEQYFGPGTRLTVT.

This clone occurred a few times. This chain joins TRBV5-1 and TRBJ1-2; TRBD1 is a possible D gene (5 bases). With 0 bases removed from V and 8 bases from J, the gap between germline ends came to 17 bases. CDR1 SGHRS and CDR2 YFSETQ come from the germline V gene. The CDR3 spans 15 residues. The DNA of the CDR3 is TGCGCCAGCAGCTTGGAAGGGGTTGGGCTGCGAGGCTACACCTTC. This codes for CASSLEGVGLRGYTF.

This clone has a handful of counts. V and J are TRBV30 and TRBJ2-7; the D is unclear. The length of the CDR3 is 11 residues. Per germline, CDR1 GTSNPN and CDR2 SVGIG (reference sequence). Trimming pared 3 bases from V and 2 bases from J, leaving 5 bases between. Here the CDR3 DNA reads TGTGCCTGGAGCACAGCCTACGAGCAGTACTTC. It codes for CAWSTAYEQYF.

The V and J genes are TRBV19 and TRBJ2-1; 9 bases fit TRBD2. The CDR3 totals 14 residues. The germline CDR1 and CDR2 sequences are LNHDA and SQIVND (reference sequence). V lost 4 bases, J lost 3 bases, and 1 base stayed unmatched. CDR3 protein: CASSRAGGYNEQFF. The CDR3 DNA reads as TGTGCCAGTAGTAGAGCGGGAGGCTACAATGAGCAGTTCTTC.

This clone was recorded a few times. The chain uses TRBV5-1 and TRBJ1-3, with D possibly matching TRBD1 (5 bases). Between the trimmed V and J ends, which lost 1 base and 0 bases, there was a span of 8 bases. CDR1 and CDR2 (germline): SGHRS, YFSETQ. The CDR3 totals 15 residues. CDR3 sequence reads: CASSLTGGSGNTIYF. As DNA, the CDR3 is TGCGCCAGCAGCTTGACCGGGGGCTCTGGAAACACCATATATTTT.

This clone occurred a few times. J is TRBJ2-3 and V is TRBV14, with 13 bases matching TRBD2. The V segment lost 4 bases and the J segment 6 bases; nucleotides outside the gene matches: 13. The CDR3 sequence is 18 residues long. CDR1 is SGHDN, CDR2 FVKESK, per germline. The CDR3 here is CASSPLIGLAGDRDTQYF. Here the CDR3 DNA reads TGTGCCAGCAGCCCATTAATCGGACTAGCGGGAGATCGGGATACGCAGTATTTT.

This clone came up a few times. The rearrangement joins TRBV27 to TRBJ2-7; tentatively, D is TRBD2 (5 bases). The V end lost 1 base, the J end lost 1 base, and 14 bases lay between the germline ends. CDR1 MNHEY and CDR2 SMNVEV come from the germline V gene (reference sequence). The CDR3 extends over 16 amino acids. The CDR3 DNA reads TGTGCCAGCAGTTTATGGCTCTCGGGCGGGTCCTACGAGCAGTACTTC. Its protein product is CASSLWLSGGSYEQYF.

The genes are TRBV30 and TRBJ2-7, with TRBD1 matching 9 bases. Trimming cost V 3 bases and J 6 bases; bases outside gene matches: 6. This CDR3 comprises 13 residues. Per the germline V gene, CDR1 is GTSNPN and CDR2 is SVGIG (reference sequence). The CDR3: CAWRQGASPEQYF. As DNA, the CDR3 is TGTGCCTGGAGACAGGGGGCAAGTCCCGAGCAGTACTTC.